The clone carrying this TCR beta chain was detected only once. Antigen: not known. The data are from a study of cytomegalovirus exposure and HLA in healthy donors. Study conclusions and caveats: The analysis excluded some indistinguishable V segments, including TRBV6-2 and TRBV6-3. Apart from CMV serostatus, no immune exposure information was available. Looking again later, the authors saw that most CMV-associated TCR beta chains seemed HLA-restricted.

This CDR3 is 13 amino acids long. V shed 7 bases and J shed 4 bases, with 12 bases lying between them. Per germline, CDR1 KGHSH and CDR2 LQKENI. PCR primers comprised 60 Vbeta and 13 Jbeta primers. Repertoires were generated with immunoSEQ multiplex PCR, while TCRdb's copy carries only in-frame clones and drops some. Of over 150,000 clones listed, roughly two thirds are singletons. Each donor was nominally healthy when sampled (though unrecorded immune exposures were likely). V is TRBV18 and J is TRBJ2-3; D is unresolved. The clonotype was recovered from a young woman in good health and CMV-seropositive. Sequencing input: PBMCs. CDR3 nucleotides: TGTGCCAGCTTTGCAGAATTTGCAGATACGCAGTATTTT. It encodes CASFAEFADTQYF.